This TCR beta chain derives from a study of cytomegalovirus exposure and HLA in healthy donors. As for the study in general: The platform used for the approximately 120 validation repertoires matched that of the approximately 670 first-cohort repertoires, a later analysis reported.

Remarks on this clone: Its target is unknown.

Study-level results: Researchers counted roughly 160 TCR beta chains as cytomegalovirus-associated. As confirmed in vitro, three CMV-associated chains were specific for CMV antigens.

Measured with immunoSEQ multiplex PCR; TCRdb has only the in-frame clones, and not every one. The table has approximately 100,000 clones, more than 75% seen once; the top ten hold 6.3%. Germline V gene sequence: CDR1 LGHNA, CDR2 YNFKEQ. This CDR3 contains 17 residues. With 0 bases removed from V and 7 bases from J, the gap between germline ends came to 18 bases. The chain couples TRBV4-2 to TRBJ1-4; D call uncertain. What was sequenced was PBMCs. The TCR comes from a man aged 18 to 29 in good health and CMV-seropositive. The CDR3 loop is CASSQEAGIRTGEKLFF. Here the CDR3 DNA reads TGTGCCAGCAGCCAAGAGGCGGGGATTAGGACGGGTGAAAAACTGTTTTTT.